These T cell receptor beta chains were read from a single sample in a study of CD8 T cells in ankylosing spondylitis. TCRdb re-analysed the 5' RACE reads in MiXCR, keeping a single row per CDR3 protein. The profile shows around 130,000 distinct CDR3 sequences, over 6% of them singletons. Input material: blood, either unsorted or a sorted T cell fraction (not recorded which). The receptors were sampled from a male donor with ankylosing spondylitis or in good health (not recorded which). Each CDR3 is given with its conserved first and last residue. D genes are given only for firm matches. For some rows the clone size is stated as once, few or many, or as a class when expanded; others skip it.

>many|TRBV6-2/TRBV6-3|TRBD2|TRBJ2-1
TGTGCCAGCAGTATGACTAGCGGAAGCAATGAGCAGTTCTTC
CASSMTSGSNEQFF
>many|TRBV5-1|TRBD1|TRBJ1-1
TGCGCCAGCAGCCGGGACAGCTTGATGAACACTGAAGCTTTCTTT
CASSRDSLMNTEAFF
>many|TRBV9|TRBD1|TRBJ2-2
TGTGCCAGCAGCTCTCAGGGGACAGACACCGGGGAGCTGTTTTTT
CASSSQGTDTGELFF
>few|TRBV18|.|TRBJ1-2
TGTGCCAGCTCACCAGGGCAGGCCTATGGCTACACCTTC
CASSPGQAYGYTF
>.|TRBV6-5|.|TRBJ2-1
TGTGCCAGCAGTTTCCAGGGAAATGAGCAGTTCTTC
CASSFQGNEQFF
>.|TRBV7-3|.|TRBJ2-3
TGTGCCAGCAGCTTAATAGGAACGGGACTCACAGATACGCAGTATTTT
CASSLIGTGLTDTQYF
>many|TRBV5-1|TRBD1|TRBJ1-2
TGCGCCAGCACCCCTCGGGAGGGGGCTGGCTACACCTTC
CASTPREGAGYTF
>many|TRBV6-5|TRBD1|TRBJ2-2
TGTGCCAGCAGTTACGGACAGGGGAACACCGGGGAGCTGTTTTTT
CASSYGQGNTGELFF
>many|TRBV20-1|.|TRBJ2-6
TGCAGTGCTAGACCCCGAGCTAGATCCGGGGCCAACGTCCTGACTTTC
CSARPRARSGANVLTF
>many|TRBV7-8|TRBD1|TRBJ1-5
TGTGCCAGCAGTTACAGGGGAGTTGGTCAGCCCCAGCATTTT
CASSYRGVGQPQHF
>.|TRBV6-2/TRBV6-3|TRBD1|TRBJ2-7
TGTGCCAGCAGTTACCTCCGAGGGACAGGAAGCTCCTACGAGCAGTACTTC
CASSYLRGTGSSYEQYF
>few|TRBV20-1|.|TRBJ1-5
TGCAGTGCTAGAGGACACACGAAGGATCAGCCCCAGCATTTT
CSARGHTKDQPQHF
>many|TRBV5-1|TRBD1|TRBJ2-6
TGCGCCAGCGGACACAGGGGCCCTGGGGCCAACGTCCTGACTTTC
CASGHRGPGANVLTF
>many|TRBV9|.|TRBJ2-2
TGTGCCAGCAGCGTAAGAGGGGCGAACACCGGGGAGCTGTTTTTT
CASSVRGANTGELFF
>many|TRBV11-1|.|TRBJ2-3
TGTGCCAGCACCCGCACAGATACGCAGTATTTT
CASTRTDTQYF